These T cell receptor beta chains were read from a single sample in a study of T-cell reconstitution after alpha-beta-depleted transplantation in children. MiXCR, applied by TCRdb to the PCR reads, yields one record per CDR3 protein. The sample consists of 65,000 to 85,000 distinct CDR3 sequences, roughly 10% of them appearing once. This specimen consisted of PBMCs, obtained before TCRalphabeta/CD19-depleted stem cell transplant. The receptors stem from a boy aged 5-17 years with acute myeloid leukemia, due to receive a stem cell transplant. Both conserved end residues are part of each CDR3. The D gene is left open where the match is weak. Size is stated for part of the rows, as once, few or many counts, or as a class when the clone is expanded.

j_gene | d_gene | abundance | v_gene | CDR3aa | CDR3nt
TRBJ2-1 | . | many | TRBV12-3/TRBV12-4 | CASSFPSAPDPDLRRGPNNEQFF | TGTGCCAGCAGTTTTCCGTCAGCCCCGGACCCCGATCTTAGGCGGGGGCCCAATAATGAGCAGTTCTTC
TRBJ2-7 | . | many | TRBV7-9 | CASSDGTATGEQYF | TGTGCCAGCAGCGACGGGACCGCGACTGGGGAGCAGTACTTC
TRBJ1-2 | . | . | TRBV12-3/TRBV12-4 | CTISLLGYYGYTF | TGTACCATCAGTTTACTCGGGTACTATGGCTACACCTTC
TRBJ1-5 | . | many | TRBV6-2/TRBV6-3 | CASSYRPGPRTTINQPQHF | TGTGCCAGCAGTTACCGCCCGGGACCACGCACTACTATCAATCAGCCCCAGCATTTT
TRBJ1-1 | . | many | TRBV5-6 | CASSLRRSGGTEAFF | TGTGCCAGCAGCCTGAGAAGGAGCGGCGGCACTGAAGCTTTCTTT
TRBJ1-2 | TRBD1 | many | TRBV7-9 | CASSTHRGQRYGYTF | TGTGCCAGCAGCACCCACAGGGGGCAGCGGTATGGCTACACCTTC
TRBJ2-3 | TRBD2 | many | TRBV12-3/TRBV12-4 | CATSTSGTTSTDTQYF | TGTGCCACCTCGACTAGCGGGACCACTAGCACAGATACGCAGTATTTT
TRBJ2-1 | . | many | TRBV27 | CASSFAQASPHEQFF | TGTGCCAGCAGTTTTGCCCAGGCCTCGCCTCATGAGCAGTTCTTC
TRBJ2-3 | . | many | TRBV7-2 | CASSLIGTVTDTQYF | TGTGCCAGCAGCTTAATCGGGACCGTTACAGATACGCAGTATTTT
TRBJ2-7 | TRBD1 | . | TRBV30 | CAWSGDRGQYEQYF | TGTGCCTGGAGTGGGGACAGGGGGCAATACGAGCAGTACTTC
TRBJ2-1 | TRBD2 | many | TRBV29-1 | CSVEDRAGGFLNEQFF | TGCAGCGTTGAAGACAGAGCGGGAGGTTTTTTGAATGAGCAGTTCTTC
TRBJ2-1 | . | many | TRBV10-3 | CAISESHEQFF | TGTGCCATCAGTGAGAGCCATGAGCAGTTCTTC
TRBJ2-5 | . | many | TRBV5-1 | CASSAASFPEETQYF | TGCGCCAGCAGTGCGGCTAGCTTCCCTGAAGAGACCCAGTACTTC
TRBJ1-5 | . | many | TRBV7-9 | CASSSGDGRINQPQHF | TGTGCCAGCAGCTCGGGGGACGGGAGAATAAATCAGCCCCAGCATTTT
TRBJ2-7 | . | many | TRBV29-1 | CSVPSVAGKTYEQYF | TGCAGCGTACCCTCGGTGGCAGGGAAAACCTACGAGCAGTACTTC
TRBJ1-1 | . | many | TRBV5-1 | CASSSGGRNTEAFF | TGCGCCAGCAGCTCAGGTGGGCGGAACACTGAAGCTTTCTTT
TRBJ2-5 | . | many | TRBV2 | CARRGWGSEETQYF | TGTGCCAGGCGGGGCTGGGGGAGCGAAGAGACCCAGTACTTC
TRBJ2-7 | . | many | TRBV5-1 | CASSDSYEQYF | TGCGCCAGCAGCGATTCCTACGAGCAGTACTTC
TRBJ2-3 | . | many | TRBV12-3/TRBV12-4 | CASRQFADTQYF | TGTGCCAGCAGACAGTTTGCAGATACGCAGTATTTT
TRBJ1-1 | TRBD1 | many | TRBV11-2 | CASSLDRGQAFF | TGTGCCAGCAGCTTAGACAGGGGGCAAGCTTTCTTT
TRBJ2-3 | TRBD2 | many | TRBV6-5 | CASSYSPSGGTASTDTQYF | TGTGCCAGCAGTTACTCACCTAGCGGGGGGACGGCTAGCACAGATACGCAGTATTTT
TRBJ2-7 | . | many | TRBV7-2 | CASSDGRPYEQYF | TGTGCCAGCAGCGACGGACGGCCCTACGAGCAGTACTTC
TRBJ2-1 | TRBD1 | many | TRBV11-2 | CASSYRQGGEQFF | TGTGCCAGCAGTTATAGACAGGGCGGTGAGCAGTTCTTC
TRBJ1-1 | . | many | TRBV7-3 | CASSLESNTEAFF | TGTGCCAGCAGCTTAGAATCGAACACTGAAGCTTTCTTT
TRBJ2-3 | TRBD2 | many | TRBV6-1 | CASTESRGGGSTDTQYF | TGTGCCAGCACCGAAAGTCGTGGCGGGGGGAGCACAGATACGCAGTATTTT
TRBJ1-1 | . | many | TRBV5-1 | CASSFVVGVMNTEAFF | TGCGCCAGCAGCTTCGTCGTAGGGGTCATGAACACTGAAGCTTTCTTT
TRBJ1-5 | TRBD1 | many | TRBV7-6 | CASSSRQGSIPQHF | TGTGCCAGCAGCTCAAGACAGGGGTCAATTCCCCAGCATTTT
TRBJ2-4 | TRBD1 | many | TRBV6-1 | CASRRQGVDIQYF | TGTGCCAGCAGGAGACAGGGGGTTGACATTCAGTACTTC
TRBJ2-2 | . | many | TRBV5-1 | CASSLALGLQIGELFF | TGCGCCAGCAGCTTGGCCCTGGGGCTCCAAATCGGGGAGCTGTTTTTT
TRBJ2-3 | . | many | TRBV5-1 | CASSPQRLSLNTDTQYF | TGCGCCAGCAGCCCTCAAAGACTATCACTTAACACAGATACGCAGTATTTT
TRBJ2-1 | . | many | TRBV6-2/TRBV6-3 | CASSYNFGALQGSYNEQFF | TGTGCCAGCAGTTATAATTTCGGGGCCCTCCAGGGGTCCTACAATGAGCAGTTCTTC
TRBJ2-3 | TRBD2 | many | TRBV5-1 | CASSRAGDTDTQYF | TGCGCCAGCAGCCGAGCGGGGGACACAGATACGCAGTATTTT
TRBJ2-2 | . | many | TRBV21-1 | CASSAQGTSGTAGELFF | TGTGCCAGCAGCGCTCAAGGGACTAGCGGGACGGCCGGGGAGCTGTTTTTT
TRBJ2-3 | TRBD2 | . | TRBV9 | CASSVLAGSTDTQYF | TGTGCCAGCAGCGTCCTAGCGGGGAGCACAGATACGCAGTATTTT
TRBJ2-1 | TRBD2 | many | TRBV11-2 | CASSQTSGGAEFF | TGTGCCAGCAGCCAGACTAGCGGGGGGGCCGAGTTCTTC
TRBJ2-3 | TRBD2 | many | TRBV18 | CASSPLAGNTDTQYF | TGTGCCAGCTCACCACTAGCGGGGAACACAGATACGCAGTATTTT
TRBJ2-3 | . | many | TRBV3-1 | CASSGGPESTDTQYF | TGTGCCAGCAGTGGGGGACCGGAAAGCACAGATACGCAGTATTTT
TRBJ1-1 | . | many | TRBV28 | CASSFLARTEAFF | TGTGCCAGCAGTTTCCTGGCACGTACTGAAGCTTTCTTT
TRBJ2-1 | . | many | TRBV9 | CASSVATSPYEQFF | TGTGCCAGCAGCGTAGCTACTTCCCCCTACGAGCAGTTCTTC
TRBJ1-1 | . | many | TRBV4-3 | CASSRRREVEAFF | TGCGCCAGCAGCCGCCGGCGAGAGGTTGAAGCTTTCTTT
TRBJ2-3 | . | . | TRBV6-5 | CASSSRGLRTDTQYF | TGTGCCAGCAGTTCCCGGGGTCTTCGCACAGATACGCAGTATTTT
TRBJ2-3 | . | many | TRBV7-6 | CASSLAQRVIATDTQYF | TGTGCCAGCAGCTTAGCGCAGCGCGTCATCGCCACAGATACGCAGTATTTT
TRBJ1-5 | . | . | TRBV3-1 | CASSSGGGSNQPQHF | TGTGCCAGCAGCAGCGGTGGAGGGAGCAATCAGCCCCAGCATTTT
TRBJ1-1 | . | many | TRBV5-1 | CASSLSGGNTEAFF | TGCGCCAGCAGCTTGTCCGGGGGGAACACTGAAGCTTTCTTT
TRBJ2-3 | . | many | TRBV12-3/TRBV12-4 | CASRGWREVSSTDTQYF | TGTGCCAGCAGGGGCTGGCGGGAAGTTTCTAGCACAGATACGCAGTATTTT
TRBJ2-1 | TRBD2 | many | TRBV15 | CATSSLAGLFNEQFF | TGTGCCACCAGCAGCCTAGCGGGACTATTCAATGAGCAGTTCTTC
TRBJ1-2 | . | . | TRBV3-1 | CASSQFGGGYYGYTF | TGTGCCAGCAGCCAATTCGGCGGGGGGTACTATGGCTACACCTTC
TRBJ1-4 | . | many | TRBV27 | CASSSGPTNEKLFF | TGTGCCAGCAGTTCTGGACCCACTAATGAAAAACTGTTTTTT
TRBJ2-1 | . | many | TRBV20-1 | CSARAWTRGIYNEQFF | TGCAGTGCTAGAGCCTGGACGAGGGGGATTTACAATGAGCAGTTCTTC
TRBJ2-1 | TRBD2 | many | TRBV11-2 | CASRGLVVVDEQFF | TGTGCCAGCAGAGGACTAGTAGTCGTCGATGAGCAGTTCTTC
TRBJ1-4 | . | many | TRBV20-1 | CSARVEIGKLFF | TGCAGTGCTAGAGTGGAGATTGGAAAACTGTTTTTT
TRBJ2-7 | . | many | TRBV7-2 | CASSPLAAPLDEQYF | TGTGCCAGCAGCCCCCTGGCCGCGCCCCTCGACGAGCAGTACTTC
TRBJ2-3 | . | many | TRBV5-5 | CASSLPDTQYF | TGTGCCAGCAGCTTGCCAGATACGCAGTATTTT
TRBJ1-5 | . | many | TRBV10-3 | CATRQDNQPQHF | TGTGCCACCCGACAGGACAATCAGCCCCAGCATTTT
TRBJ2-1 | . | . | TRBV18 | CASSVVSDNEQFF | TGTGCCAGCTCAGTGGTCAGCGACAATGAGCAGTTCTTC